Here is one T cell receptor (beta chain) with its context. The V gene's germline CDR1 is MGHRA and CDR2 YSYEKL. Trimming at V came to 1 base and at J to 3 bases, leaving 10 bases not matched to a gene. CDR3 length: 17 amino acids. The data derive from a study of blood T cell repertoires in COVID-19. On the study more broadly: Acute-phase and convalescent COVID-19 samples originated in the United States, Italy and Spain. T cells, B-cell-depleted T cells, or PBMCs supplied cDNA or gDNA.

In the original processing: Amplified reference gene primers provided the basis for estimating nucleated cell counts. Sequencing was performed with immunoSEQ multiplex PCR; in TCRdb, only in-frame clones are kept and a portion is missing. V and J calls and clone size are copied from that table; D and trimming were computed from the DNA. The sample lists 86,000 or so clones; around 80% were seen once. The sample was peripheral blood. This clonotype originated in a man between 65 and 80 years old with acute or convalescent COVID-19. This chain links TRBV4-1 with TRBJ2-3; 7 bases match TRBD2. The chain's CDR3 is CASSQAPRSGDTDTQYF. The CDR3 nucleotides are TGCGCCAGCAGCCAAGCCCCTCGAAGCGGGGATACAGATACGCAGTATTTT.